This TCR beta chain was found in a study of vaccination and CD4 T cells after COVID-19. About the study: Convalescent persons amounted to six males plus four females, two of whom were Hispanic.

As for this clonotype: Its antigen is unidentified.

CD4+ T cells that had been cultured provided DNA sequenced with the Oncomine TCR Beta short-read assay. Genomic DNA was drawn out of CD4+ T cells grown in culture. TCRdb reprocessed the PCR reads via MiXCR and lists one record per CDR3 protein. The sample records approximately 4,100 distinct CDR3 sequences, more than 13% being singletons. Deletions cut 7 bases from V and 4 bases from J, with 11 bases between. Per germline, CDR1 SNHLY and CDR2 FYNNEI. The CDR3 runs 13 residues. Specified treatment: approximately nine-day PBMC culture with coronavirus spike peptide pools or control peptides (ViraFEST assay). A few million PBMCs were grown per well alongside roughly 10 IU/ml IL-2 and approximately 9.8 ug/ml peptide pools.

Sequencing was carried out using CD4+ T cells from blood, cultured in vitro. The sequence came from a human donor who had recovered from COVID-19. This sequence joins TRBV2 and TRBJ2-1; D may be TRBD2 (5 bases). DNA for the CDR3: TGTGCCAGCAAGGGCAGGACTTACAATGAGCAGTTCTTC. Its protein is CASKGRTYNEQFF.